Below, 3 T cell receptor beta chains from the same sample are listed, as sequenced in a study of T cell responses to AZD1222 COVID-19 vaccine. Clones were read by immunoSEQ multiplex PCR, and TCRdb kept only the in-frame ones, dropping some. Of 150,000 to 200,000 clones listed, about nine tenths are singletons. The specimen was peripheral blood, collected on day 0 of AZD1222 vaccination. The receptor source for this set is an adult in good health.

This chain connects TRBV9 to TRBJ1-2; D not resolved. Germline CDR1 and CDR2: SGDLS and YYNGEE. V lost 4 bases and J 1 base, leaving 14 bases between the germline ends. The CDR3 spans 15 residues. CDR3 sequence (DNA): TGTGCCAGCAGCCCTACAGTAGTGGTTAACTATGGCTACACCTTC. Translated: CASSPTVVVNYGYTF.

The J gene is TRBJ2-1, the V gene TRBV4-1, with 7 positions matching TRBD2. This CDR3 contains 15 residues. In germline, CDR1 is MGHRA, CDR2 YSYEKL. After removal of 1 base from V and 0 bases from J, the junction contained 0 bases not matched to a gene. Written as DNA, the CDR3 is TGCGCCAGCAGCCAAGGCGGGAGCTCCTACAATGAGCAGTTCTTC. Translation: CASSQGGSSYNEQFF.

V and J are TRBV11-1 and TRBJ2-3; unclear D gene. There are 16 residues in the CDR3. Germline CDR1 reads SGHAT; CDR2 reads FQDESV (reference sequence). The V end was cut by 4 bases, the J end by 0 bases, with 14 bases between. The DNA for the CDR3 is TGTGCCAGCAGCTCTCGGAGTTCCCCAAGCACAGATACGCAGTATTTT. Its translation is CASSSRSSPSTDTQYF. Full variable domain (missing parts from reference TRBV11-1 and TRBJ2-3): EAEVAQSPRYKITEKSQAVAFWCDPISGHATLYWYRQILGQGPELLVQFQDESVVDDSQLPKDRFSAERLKGVDSTLKIQPAELGDSAMYLCASSSRSSPSTDTQYFGPGTRLTVL.